One TCR beta chain is described in this entry. The record originates from a study of PD-L1 blockade in urothelial cancer. Study-wide context: Blood was subjected to analysis at 3 weeks (second dose) and 6 weeks following treatment start. Blood-derived samples held a median approximately 140,000 T cells.

Germline V gene lookup returns CDR1 SGHAT and CDR2 FQDESV (reference sequence). This CDR3 is built from 15 residues. Trimming took 3 bases from V and 2 from J, leaving 12 bases between them. Assay: immunoSEQ multiplex PCR; the TCRdb copy retains only in-frame clones and omits some. This table holds some 44,000 clones, approximately 80% found once. Time point meaning: pretreatment peripheral blood. The specimen comprised PBMCs, sampled around atezolizumab (anti-PD-L1) treatment. The sequence derives from a man aged 60 to 75 with urothelial cancer. V gene TRBV11-1 combines with J gene TRBJ2-3; tentative D call: TRBD1 (5 bases). The CDR3 loop reads CASSFVDSYTDTQYF. CDR3 DNA sequence: TGTGCCAGCAGCTTTGTAGACAGCTACACAGATACGCAGTATTTT.